Below are 13 T cell receptor beta chains sequenced from a single sample in a study of T-cell reconstitution after alpha-beta-depleted transplantation in children. Preparation of the TCRbeta library used unique molecular identifiers. From the PCR reads, TCRdb called clonotypes with MiXCR, one entry per CDR3 protein. The sample records about 400,000 distinct CDR3 sequences, about a fifth being singletons. The input for sequencing was PBMCs from the stem cell graft donor, taken from the stem cell graft. These TCRs come from a human donor who donated a stem cell graft to a child with acute myeloid leukemia.

In this sample, this clonotype turned up a few times. The CDR3 region has the DNA TGTGCCACCAGTGATTATCCAGCGGAGGGGAATGAGCAGTTCTTC. As protein: CATSDYPAEGNEQFF. The chain employs TRBV24-1 and TRBJ2-1; D is possibly TRBD2 (6 bases). Looked up from germline, CDR1 is KGHDR and CDR2 is SFDVKD. V shed 2 bases and J shed 7 bases, with 14 bases lying between them. The CDR3 spans 15 residues.

This chain connects TRBV3-1 to TRBJ2-5; maybe TRBD1 (5 bases). The CDR3 has 14 residues. Trimming removed 1 base at V and 3 bases at J, with 9 bases between. Germline CDR1 and CDR2: LGHDT and YNNKEL (reference sequence). The CDR3 nucleotides read TGTGCCAGCAGCCAAGGGGGCGGAAAAGAGACCCAGTACTTC. Protein product: CASSQGGGKETQYF.

As DNA, the CDR3 is TGTGCCAGCCGGGCAACCGAAGAGACCCAGTACTTC. Translated: CASRATEETQYF. The rearrangement links TRBV28 to TRBJ2-5; the D is unclear. Germline V gene sequence: CDR1 MDHEN, CDR2 SYDVKM. This CDR3 has 12 residues. Trimming removed 8 bases at V and 3 bases at J, with 10 bases between.

This clonotype was detected only a few times. This chain links TRBV21-1 with TRBJ2-7; the table's D call, TRBD2, has no DNA check behind it. TRBV21-1 is designated a pseudogene. The CDR3 has 12 amino acids. The CDR3: CASTRTRGEQYF. The CDR3 nucleotides are TGTGCCAGCACCAGGACTAGGGGCGAGCAGTACTTC.

The genes are TRBV15 and TRBJ2-5, with D unresolved. The length of the CDR3 is 12 residues. The V gene lost 3 bases and the J gene lost 1 base, with 3 bases spanning the gap. CDR1 and CDR2 (germline): LNHNV, YYDKDF (reference sequence). The CDR3 protein is CATSRTQETQYF. For the CDR3, the DNA is TGTGCCACCAGCAGGACCCAAGAGACCCAGTACTTC.

This clonotype was seen more than once but under ten times. The chain is built from TRBV5-1 and TRBJ2-2; tentative D call: TRBD2 (5 bases). Germline loops: CDR1 SGHRS, CDR2 YFSETQ. The CDR3 contains 16 residues. Deletions cut 4 bases from V and 4 bases from J, with 17 bases between. Here the CDR3 DNA reads TGCGCCAGCAGCCCTTTAAGAGGACGGGGCACCGGGGAGCTGTTTTTT. Residues: CASSPLRGRGTGELFF.

This sequence joins TRBV5-1 and TRBJ2-2, with D perhaps being TRBD1 or TRBD2 (7 bases each). Germline V CDR1 and CDR2: SGHRS, YFSETQ. With 6 bases removed from V and 0 bases from J, the gap between germline ends came to 12 bases. This CDR3 region has 15 residues. The CDR3 nucleotides are TGCGCCAGCACCCAGGGGGGGACGAACACCGGGGAGCTGTTTTTT. It is translated as CASTQGGTNTGELFF.

The genes are TRBV5-1 and TRBJ1-5, with D possibly matching TRBD1 (6 bases). Between the trimmed V and J ends, which lost 4 bases and 7 bases, there was a span of 15 bases. The CDR3 contains 14 residues. The germline CDR1 and CDR2 sequences are SGHRS and YFSETQ. The CDR3 nucleotides read TGCGCCAGCAGCCCCCGTGGAGGGGGGCAGCCCCAGCATTTT. Translation gives CASSPRGGGQPQHF.

V is TRBV20-1 and J is TRBJ2-5; 7 positions match TRBD2. V shed 3 bases, J shed 4 bases, and the junction held 2 bases outside the gene matches. Per the germline V gene, CDR1 is DFQATT and CDR2 is SNEGSKA (reference sequence). The CDR3 is 12 amino acids. CDR3 DNA: TGCAGTGCTAGGGGGGGGGGAGAGACCCAGTACTTC. Translating gives CSARGGGETQYF.

V and J are TRBV29-1 and TRBJ2-3; perhaps TRBD2 as D (7 bases). The CDR3 contains 17 residues. V dropped 7 bases and J dropped 1 base, with 24 bases sitting between them. Germline CDR1 is SQVTM and CDR2 is ANQGSEA. The CDR3 region is CSARTRGGVGGTDTQYF. Written as DNA, the CDR3 is TGCAGCGCCAGGACTAGAGGGGGTGTCGGGGGCACAGATACGCAGTATTTT.

The chain is built from TRBV12-3 or TRBV12-4 and TRBJ1-1; 9 nucleotides agree with TRBD1. The CDR3 is made up of 14 amino acids. The junction had 4 bases not matched to a gene; V was cut back by 4 bases and J by 4 bases. The CDR3 DNA reads as TGTGCCAGCAGTTGGGGACAGGGCGGCACTGAAGCTTTCTTT. This sequence encodes CASSWGQGGTEAFF.

The chain is built from TRBV30 and TRBJ2-1, with TRBD1 matching 8 bases. Trimming removed 0 bases from V and 4 bases from J; junction bases left unmatched: 2. The CDR3 runs 14 residues. CDR1 is GTSNPN, CDR2 SVGIG, per germline (reference sequence). The CDR3 bases are TGTGCCTGGAGTGTACAGGGGGGTTACAATGAGCAGTTCTTC. It yields the protein CAWSVQGGYNEQFF.

This clonotype was observed at least ten times. This rearrangement joins TRBV12-3 or TRBV12-4 to TRBJ2-1, with 8 bases fitting TRBD1. V shed 6 bases, J shed 4 bases, and the junction held 2 bases outside the gene matches. This CDR3 is 13 amino acids long. The CDR3 is CASSGDRYNEQFF. The DNA for the CDR3 is TGTGCCAGCAGCGGGGACAGGTACAATGAGCAGTTCTTC.